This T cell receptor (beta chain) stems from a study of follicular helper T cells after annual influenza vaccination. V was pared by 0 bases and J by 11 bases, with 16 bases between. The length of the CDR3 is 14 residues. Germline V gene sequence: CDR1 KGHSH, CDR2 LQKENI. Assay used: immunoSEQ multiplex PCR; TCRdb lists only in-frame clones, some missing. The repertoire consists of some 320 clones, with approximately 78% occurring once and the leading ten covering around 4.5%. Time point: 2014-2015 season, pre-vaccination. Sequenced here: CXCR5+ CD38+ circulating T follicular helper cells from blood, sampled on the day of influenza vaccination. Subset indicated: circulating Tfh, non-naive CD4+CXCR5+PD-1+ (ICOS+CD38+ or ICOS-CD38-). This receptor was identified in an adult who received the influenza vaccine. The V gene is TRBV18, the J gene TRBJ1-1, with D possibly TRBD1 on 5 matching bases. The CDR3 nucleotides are TGTGCCAGCTCACCACCGGGGGGATCCCCAGGGGCTTTCTTT. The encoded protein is CASSPPGGSPGAFF.